Each of the 2 T cell receptor beta chains below was sequenced from the same sample in a study of shared clonotypes between healthy human individuals. The method was immunoSEQ multiplex PCR; TCRdb's version includes in-frame clones alone and lacks a portion of them. This sample has about 1.1 million clones, with 75% to 85% found just once. Sequencing input: memory CD4+ T cells from PBMCs. The subset here: CD45RA-negative fraction. Source of these receptors: a young man in good health. Some clones in this sample may be carry-over from other donors' samples.

The genes are TRBV21-1 and TRBJ2-7. TRBV21-1 counts as a pseudogene. The CDR3 spans 19 residues. The CDR3: CASSRFGTSPSTPPHEQYF. In DNA, the CDR3 is TGTGCCAGCAGCAGATTTGGGACGTCCCCCTCGACGCCCCCCCACGAGCAGTACTTC.

This clone was seen once. A much larger clone differs by one base, so this may be a read error. This sequence joins TRBV25-1 and TRBJ2-7, with a tentative D call TRBD1 (5 bases). V shed 3 bases and J shed 6 bases, with 6 bases lying between them. The germline V gene has CDR1 MGHDK and CDR2 SYGVNS. The CDR3 runs to 11 residues. Here the CDR3 reads CASSDRAEQYF. The CDR3 nucleotides read TGTGCCAGCAGTGACAGGGCCGAGCAGTACTTC.